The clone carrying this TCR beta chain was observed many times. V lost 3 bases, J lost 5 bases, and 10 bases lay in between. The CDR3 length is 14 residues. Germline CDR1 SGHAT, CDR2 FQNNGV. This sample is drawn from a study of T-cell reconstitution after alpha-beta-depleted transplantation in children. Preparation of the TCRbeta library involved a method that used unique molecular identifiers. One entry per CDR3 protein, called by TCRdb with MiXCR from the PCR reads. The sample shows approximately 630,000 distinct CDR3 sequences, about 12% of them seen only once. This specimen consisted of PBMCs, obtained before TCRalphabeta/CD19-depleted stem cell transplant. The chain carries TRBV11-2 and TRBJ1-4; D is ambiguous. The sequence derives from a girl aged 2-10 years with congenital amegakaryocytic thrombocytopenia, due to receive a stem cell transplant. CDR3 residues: CASSLTGVNEKLFF. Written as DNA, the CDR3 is TGTGCCAGCAGCTTGACCGGGGTAAATGAAAAACTGTTTTTT. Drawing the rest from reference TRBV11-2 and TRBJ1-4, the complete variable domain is EAGVAQSPRYKIIEKRQSVAFWCNPISGHATLYWYQQILGQGPKLLIQFQNNGVVDDSQLPKDRFSAERLKGVDSTLKIQPAKLEDSAVYLCASSLTGVNEKLFFGSGTQLSVL.